A single sample is the source of the 14 T cell receptor beta chains below, sequenced in a study of glioma-infiltrating T cells after dendritic cell vaccination. The protocol was immunoSEQ multiplex PCR, while the TCRdb copy is restricted to in-frame clones and leaves out a portion. This sample carries tens of thousands of clones, under 90% of them seen once, and the ten largest clones take 6.5% to 10%. Sequences were derived from blood, sampled before dendritic cell vaccination. These receptors all come from a human donor with glioblastoma.

This chain connects TRBV7-8 to TRBJ2-2, with D maybe TRBD1 (6 bases). Germline CDR1 reads SGHVS; CDR2 reads FQNEAQ. V lost 4 bases and J 1 base, leaving 7 bases between the germline ends. The CDR3 covers 14 residues. The DNA of the CDR3 is TGTGCCAGCAGCTGGGGACAGAACACCGGGGAGCTGTTTTTT. Translated: CASSWGQNTGELFF.

A remark on this clone: At one boundary the junction diverges from the germline segment, which might be a read error. The chain combines TRBV7-7 with TRBJ2-5, with D perhaps matching TRBD1 (7 bases). Germline lookup yields CDR1 SSHAT and CDR2 FNYEAQ (reference sequence). The CDR3 contains 15 residues. The CDR3 loop reads CASSNRQGGGETQYF. CDR3 nucleotide sequence: TGTGCTAGCAGCAATCGACAGGGAGGAGGAGAGACCCAGTACTTC.

The chain links TRBV6-5 to TRBJ2-3, with 8 bases fitting TRBD1. Trimming took 6 bases from V and 0 from J; bases not matched to a gene: 5. The CDR3 extends over 15 amino acids. Germline V lookup: CDR1 MNHEY, CDR2 SVGAGI. The DNA for the CDR3 is TGTGCCAGCAGGCGGGACAGGCGAAGCACAGATACGCAGTATTTT. This sequence encodes CASRRDRRSTDTQYF.

The rearrangement joins TRBV13 to TRBJ1-1; 8 nucleotides line up with TRBD1. J gave up 5 bases and V 3 bases, and 20 bases lay outside the gene matches. There are 19 residues in the CDR3. CDR1 and CDR2 (germline): PRHDT, FYEKMQ (reference sequence). This chain's CDR3 is CASSFALVAQGELTTEAFF. CDR3 coding DNA: TGTGCCAGCAGCTTCGCCTTGGTCGCACAGGGGGAACTAACGACTGAAGCTTTCTTT.

The rearrangement uses TRBV4-3 and TRBJ2-5, with D possibly being TRBD1 (6 bases). With the DNA end fitting TRBJ2-7 better, the J assignment may be wrong. The CDR3 runs 16 residues. Per the germline V gene, CDR1 is LGHNA and CDR2 is YSLEER. The CDR3 reads CASSQDRGTETYEQYF. The CDR3 DNA is TGCGCCAGCAGCCAAGATAGGGGGACGGAGACCTACGAGCAGTACTTC.

In this sample, this clone turned up once. This rearrangement joins TRBV15 to TRBJ2-5; a weak D match, TRBD2 (6 bases). There are 14 residues in the CDR3. CDR1 and CDR2 (germline): LNHNV, YYDKDF (reference sequence). Trimming left V 3 bases short and J 3 bases short, with 11 bases between. The CDR3 coding sequence is TGTGCCACCAGCAGGGACACGGGAGAAGAGACCCAGTACTTC. Translated, it gives CATSRDTGEETQYF.

The chain employs TRBV19 and TRBJ1-5; tentatively, D is TRBD1 (5 bases). Per germline, CDR1 LNHDA and CDR2 SQIVND (reference sequence). Trimming removed 5 bases from V and 6 bases from J, with 11 bases in between. CDR3 size: 13 residues. The CDR3 reads CASSLGTGQPQHF. Here the CDR3 DNA reads TGTGCCAGTAGTCTAGGGACTGGTCAGCCCCAGCATTTT.

The chain links TRBV6-5 to TRBJ2-3; D is perhaps TRBD1 (5 bases). Per the germline V gene, CDR1 is MNHEY and CDR2 is SVGAGI. Trimming shortened V by 5 bases and J by 5 bases, and 5 bases separated the two germline ends. The CDR3 is made up of 11 amino acids. CDR3 sequence (DNA): TGTGCCAGCAGTGACAGAGATACGCAGTATTTT. Encoded protein: CASSDRDTQYF.

This sequence joins TRBV5-1 and TRBJ2-7; the match to TRBD1 covers 10 bases. Looked up from germline, CDR1 is SGHRS and CDR2 is YFSETQ. The CDR3 is made up of 14 amino acids. Trimming took 4 bases from V and 3 from J; bases not matched to a gene: 4. The DNA for the CDR3 is TGCGCCAGCAGCCCGACAGGGGGCAACTACGAGCAGTACTTC. Encoded protein: CASSPTGGNYEQYF.

The chain links TRBV13 to TRBJ1-2; D might be TRBD1 (5 bases). The CDR3 spans 14 residues. Germline V lookup: CDR1 PRHDT, CDR2 FYEKMQ (reference sequence). Trimming left V 0 bases short and J 3 bases short, with 8 bases between. The chain's CDR3 is CASSLGDSDYGYTF. The CDR3 DNA sequence: TGTGCCAGCAGCTTAGGAGACAGTGACTATGGCTACACCTTC.

V and J are TRBV6-4 and TRBJ1-1; 9 bases are shared with TRBD1. This CDR3 is 15 amino acids long. With 5 bases clipped from V and 7 bases from J, the junction kept 11 bases outside the gene matches. Germline V CDR1 and CDR2: MRHNA, SNTAGT. For the CDR3, the DNA is TGTGCCAGCAGTAAAACCGGGACAGGGAGCGTTGAAGCTTTCTTT. Amino acid sequence: CASSKTGTGSVEAFF.

This clone was detected a few times. V and J are TRBV6-6 and TRBJ2-3, with 7 bases matching TRBD1. Looked up from germline, CDR1 is MNHNY and CDR2 is SVGAGI (reference sequence). Trimming removed 6 bases from V and 4 bases from J; junction bases left unmatched: 4. This CDR3 spans 13 amino acids. The CDR3 is CASRPTGADTQYF. The CDR3 nucleotides read TGTGCCAGCAGACCCACAGGGGCAGATACGCAGTATTTT.

This chain connects TRBV19 to TRBJ1-1; TRBD1 aligns across 7 bases. The CDR3 contains 17 residues. Germline V gene lookup returns CDR1 LNHDA and CDR2 SQIVND (reference sequence). Germline trimming cut 7 bases from V and 1 base from J; bases unmatched to any gene: 15. The CDR3, as DNA: TGTGCCAGTAAGATGGAGTCCCGAGGGGGCGGGAACACTGAAGCTTTCTTT. Translation gives CASKMESRGGGNTEAFF.

This chain joins TRBV6-1 and TRBJ2-4; a weak D match, TRBD1 (6 bases). V lost 5 bases and J lost 9, with 11 bases in between. The CDR3 loop spans 12 amino acids. The germline CDR1 and CDR2 sequences are MNHNS and SASEGT. The CDR3 bases are TGTGCCAGCAGTCCAGGGGTGGGCATTCAGTACTTC. It translates to CASSPGVGIQYF.